These T cell receptor beta chains were read from a single sample in a study of T-cell memory formation after mild COVID-19. TCRdb passed the 5' RACE reads through MiXCR, listing each CDR3 protein once. The sample consists of roughly 400,000 distinct CDR3 sequences, 24% of them appearing once. Input material: PBMCs or a T cell subset sorted from them (not recorded which). These TCRs come from an adult woman who had mild COVID-19 (a few samples of this study predate the infection). Cell type and time point are not known. CDR3s include the opening cysteine and the closing phenylalanine or tryptophan. The D gene is left open where the match is weak. Size tells how often a clone was seen (once, few, many) or the class of an expanded clone, and some rows leave it out.

CDR3 DNA	CDR3 protein	V gene	J gene	D gene	clone size
TGTGCCAGCAGTACCCGGACAGATTCGAACACCGGGGAGCTGTTTTTT	CASSTRTDSNTGELFF	TRBV12-3/TRBV12-4	TRBJ2-2	.	few
TGCAGTGCTAAGGGACCCACCGGGGAGCTGTTTTTT	CSAKGPTGELFF	TRBV20-1	TRBJ2-2	.	.
TGTGCCACCAGTGAGGGTGGACAGGGGGCGTTTGACACTGAAGCTTTCTTT	CATSEGGQGAFDTEAFF	TRBV24-1	TRBJ1-1	TRBD1	.
TGTGCCAGCAGCCGACCTGGGACGGTCAATGAGCAGTTCTTC	CASSRPGTVNEQFF	TRBV7-2	TRBJ2-1	.	.
TGCGCCAGCAGCCAAGAGCGACAAGAGACCCAGTACTTC	CASSQERQETQYF	TRBV4-1	TRBJ2-5	.	many
TGTGCCAGCAGCCAGAGAGTCACCGGGGAGCTGTTTTTT	CASSQRVTGELFF	TRBV4-2	TRBJ2-2	.	many
TGTGCCAGTAGTACCATAGACAGGAGAGGTAATGGCTACACCTTC	CASSTIDRRGNGYTF	TRBV19	TRBJ1-2	.	.
TGTGCCAGCAGCCAAACCACAGGGCGGAACACTGAAGCTTTCTTT	CASSQTTGRNTEAFF	TRBV14	TRBJ1-1	.	few
TGCGCCAGCAGCCATGGTAGGGGGCGGGACACTGAAGCTTTCTTT	CASSHGRGRDTEAFF	TRBV4-1	TRBJ1-1	TRBD1	.
TGTGCCAGCAGTTTCTACCAAGAGACCCAGTACTTC	CASSFYQETQYF	TRBV12-3/TRBV12-4	TRBJ2-5	.	many
TGTGCCAGCAGTTATGACAGGGGGCATGAGACCCAGTACTTC	CASSYDRGHETQYF	TRBV6-5	TRBJ2-5	TRBD1	.